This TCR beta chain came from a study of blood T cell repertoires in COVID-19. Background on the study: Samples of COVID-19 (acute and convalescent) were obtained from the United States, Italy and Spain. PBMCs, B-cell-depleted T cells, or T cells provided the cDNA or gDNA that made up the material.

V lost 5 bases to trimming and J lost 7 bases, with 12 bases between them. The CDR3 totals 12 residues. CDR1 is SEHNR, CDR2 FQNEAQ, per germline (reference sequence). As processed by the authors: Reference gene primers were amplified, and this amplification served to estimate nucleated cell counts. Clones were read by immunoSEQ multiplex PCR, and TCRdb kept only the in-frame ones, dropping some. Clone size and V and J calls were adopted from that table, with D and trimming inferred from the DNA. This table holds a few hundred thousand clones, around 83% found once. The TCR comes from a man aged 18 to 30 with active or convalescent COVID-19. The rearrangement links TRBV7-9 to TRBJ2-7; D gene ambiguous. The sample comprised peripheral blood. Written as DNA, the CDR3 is TGTGCCAGCAGCCCGATGACTGGGGAGCAGTACTTC. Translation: CASSPMTGEQYF.